This is a list of T cell receptor beta chains from one sample in a study of T cells after yellow fever vaccination. TCRdb independently ran MiXCR on the 5' RACE reads; one entry per CDR3 protein. Of more than 95,000 distinct CDR3 sequences listed, about 7% are singletons. The sample in question was CD4+ T cells sorted from PBMCs, obtained 45 days after the first yellow fever vaccination. Receptor source: a man between 18 and 35 years old who received the YFV17D yellow fever vaccine. CDR3s include the opening cysteine and the closing phenylalanine or tryptophan. The order of the fields is D gene, clone size, V gene, J gene, CDR3 length, CDR3 DNA, CDR3 protein. D genes are given only for firm matches. Clone size, where shown, is once, few, many, or a class for clones that have expanded.

NA,few,TRBV18,TRBJ2-3,17,TGTGCCAGCTCACCCCCCAACCAGGGGAGGGGCACAGATACGCAGTATTTT,CASSPPNQGRGTDTQYF
NA,few,TRBV5-4,TRBJ2-3,12,TGTGCCAGCAGCTTCTCATCCGATACGCAGTATTTT,CASSFSSDTQYF
TRBD2,many,TRBV7-2,TRBJ2-1,16,TGTGCCAGCAGCTCCCCAGGGACTAGCCGGCACAATGAGCAGTTCTTC,CASSSPGTSRHNEQFF
NA,NA,TRBV6-2/TRBV6-3,TRBJ1-1,13,TGTGCCAGCAGTTACGGACAGAACACTGAAGCTTTCTTT,CASSYGQNTEAFF
TRBD2,few,TRBV5-4,TRBJ2-1,14,TGTGCCAGCAGCTTGCCTAGCGGCTACAATGAGCAGTTCTTC,CASSLPSGYNEQFF
NA,many,TRBV7-9,TRBJ1-4,12,TGTGCCAGCAGCTTAGTATTGGAAAAACTGTTTTTT,CASSLVLEKLFF
NA,many,TRBV5-1,TRBJ2-5,15,TGCGCCAGCAGCTTTTTCTCCAGCTCACAAGAGACCCAGTACTTC,CASSFFSSSQETQYF
NA,many,TRBV11-2,TRBJ2-7,14,TGTGCCAGCAGCTTGTTCGGCCCAGCGGACGAGCAGTACTTC,CASSLFGPADEQYF
NA,many,TRBV10-2,TRBJ2-1,11,TGCGCCAGCAGTGACGGCAGGAGTAAGTTCTTC,CASSDGRSKFF
NA,many,TRBV6-5,TRBJ1-6,13,TGTGCCAGCACTTGGGCGAAGAATTCACCCCTCCACTTT,CASTWAKNSPLHF
TRBD1,NA,TRBV18,TRBJ1-4,15,TGTGCCAGCTCAACGGGACAGGTTCCTAATGAAAAACTGTTTTTT,CASSTGQVPNEKLFF
NA,many,TRBV7-2,TRBJ1-2,13,TGTGCCAGCAAGGTAGCGGGTGGGGATGGCTACACCTTC,CASKVAGGDGYTF
NA,many,TRBV19,TRBJ2-6,16,TGTGCCAGTAGTATGATATTCGGGAGTGGGGCCAACGTCCTGACTTTC,CASSMIFGSGANVLTF
NA,few,TRBV27,TRBJ2-5,14,TGTGCCAGCAGTTTATCGGGACGGTGGGAGACCCAGTACTTC,CASSLSGRWETQYF
NA,many,TRBV4-1,TRBJ1-1,14,TGCGCCAGCAGCCATCCCATGAGACAGGTTGAAGCTTTCTTT,CASSHPMRQVEAFF
NA,many,TRBV5-1,TRBJ1-4,15,TGCGCCAGCAGCTTGGGGCCGAACTATAATGAAAAACTGTTTTTT,CASSLGPNYNEKLFF
NA,many,TRBV10-3,TRBJ1-5,14,TGTGCCATCAGTGAGTCGGGGGAACATCAGCCCCAGCATTTT,CAISESGEHQPQHF
TRBD2,many,TRBV6-5,TRBJ2-5,14,TGTGCCAGCAGGGCGGGGGGGGCCCAAGAGACCCAGTACTTC,CASRAGGAQETQYF
NA,NA,TRBV4-1,TRBJ1-1,15,TGCGCCAGCAGCCAGCACACACCGCTGGACACTGAAGCTTTCTTT,CASSQHTPLDTEAFF
NA,few,TRBV6-1,TRBJ1-2,16,TGTGCCAGCAGATCCCACCCGTGGGGCTCTAACTATGGCTACACCTTC,CASRSHPWGSNYGYTF